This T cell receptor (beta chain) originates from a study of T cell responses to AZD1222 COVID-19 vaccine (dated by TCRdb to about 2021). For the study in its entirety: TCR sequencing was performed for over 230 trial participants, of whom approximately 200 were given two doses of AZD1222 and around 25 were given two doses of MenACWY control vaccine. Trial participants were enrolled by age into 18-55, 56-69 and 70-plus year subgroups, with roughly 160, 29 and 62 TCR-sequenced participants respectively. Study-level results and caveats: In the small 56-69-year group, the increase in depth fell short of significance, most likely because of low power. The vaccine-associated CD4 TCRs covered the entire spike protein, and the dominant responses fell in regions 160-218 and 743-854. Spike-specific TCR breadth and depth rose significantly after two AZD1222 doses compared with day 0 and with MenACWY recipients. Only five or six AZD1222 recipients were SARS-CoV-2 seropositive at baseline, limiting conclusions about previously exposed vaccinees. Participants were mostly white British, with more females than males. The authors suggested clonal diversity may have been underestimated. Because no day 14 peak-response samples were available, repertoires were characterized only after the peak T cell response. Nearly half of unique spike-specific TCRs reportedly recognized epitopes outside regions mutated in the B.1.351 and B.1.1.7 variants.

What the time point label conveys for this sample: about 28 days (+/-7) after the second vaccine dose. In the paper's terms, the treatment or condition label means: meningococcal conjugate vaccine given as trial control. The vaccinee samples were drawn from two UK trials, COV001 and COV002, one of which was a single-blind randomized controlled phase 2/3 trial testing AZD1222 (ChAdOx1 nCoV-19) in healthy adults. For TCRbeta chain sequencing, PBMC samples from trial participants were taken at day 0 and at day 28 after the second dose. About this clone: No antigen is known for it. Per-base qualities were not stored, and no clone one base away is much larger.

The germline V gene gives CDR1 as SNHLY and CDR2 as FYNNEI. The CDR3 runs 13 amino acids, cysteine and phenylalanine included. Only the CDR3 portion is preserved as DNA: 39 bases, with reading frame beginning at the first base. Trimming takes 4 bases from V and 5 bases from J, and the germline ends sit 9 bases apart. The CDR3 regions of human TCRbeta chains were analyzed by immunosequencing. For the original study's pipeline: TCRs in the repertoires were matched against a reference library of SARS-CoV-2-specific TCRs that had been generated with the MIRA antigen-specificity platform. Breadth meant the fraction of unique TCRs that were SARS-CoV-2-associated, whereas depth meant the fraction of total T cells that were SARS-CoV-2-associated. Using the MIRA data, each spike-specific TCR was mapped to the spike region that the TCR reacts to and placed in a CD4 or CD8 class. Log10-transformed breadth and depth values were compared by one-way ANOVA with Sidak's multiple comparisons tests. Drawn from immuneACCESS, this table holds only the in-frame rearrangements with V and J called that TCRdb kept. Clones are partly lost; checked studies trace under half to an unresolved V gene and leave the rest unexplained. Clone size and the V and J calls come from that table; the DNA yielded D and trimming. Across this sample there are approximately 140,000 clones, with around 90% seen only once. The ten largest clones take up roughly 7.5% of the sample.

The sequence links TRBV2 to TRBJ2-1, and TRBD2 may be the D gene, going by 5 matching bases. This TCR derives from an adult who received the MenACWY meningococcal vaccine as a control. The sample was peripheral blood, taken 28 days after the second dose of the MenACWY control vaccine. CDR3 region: CASSGTRDNEQFF. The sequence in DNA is TGTGCCAGCAGTGGGACTCGGGACAATGAGCAGTTCTTC.